The next 27 T cell receptor beta chains were all read from a single sample in a study of Ad26.COV2.S vaccination and SARS-CoV-2 variants. Sample treatment: about 20 received Ad26.COV2.S at low or high dose, single or two shots; five or six received placebo; per-sample allocation not given. Collection of samples fell on day 63 after the first vaccine or placebo injection. Repertoires were generated with immunoSEQ multiplex PCR, while TCRdb's copy carries only in-frame clones and drops some. Here the sample spans approximately 300,000 clones, roughly 86% being singletons. The material sequenced was peripheral blood, taken in a trial of Ad26.COV2.S vaccine versus placebo. These receptor sequences come from a person aged 18-65 years who received the Ad26.COV2.S COVID-19 vaccine or a placebo.

The chain links TRBV5-8 to TRBJ2-1; perhaps TRBD1 as D (7 bases). The CDR3 is 15 residues long. CDR1 and CDR2 (germline): SGHTS, YDEGEE. The V end was cut by 4 bases, the J end by 0 bases, with 11 bases between. DNA of the CDR3: TGTGCCAGCAGCCCGGGGGACAGCTCCTACAATGAGCAGTTCTTC. It is translated as CASSPGDSSYNEQFF.

The CDR3 sequence: CASSSGQGQRQPQHF. The DNA of the CDR3 is TGTGCCAGCAGTTCGGGACAGGGTCAAAGGCAGCCCCAGCATTTT. The J gene is TRBJ1-5, the V gene TRBV6-2 or TRBV6-3, with 9 bases matching TRBD1. Trimming at V came to 4 bases and at J to 7 bases, leaving 8 bases not matched to a gene. Germline lookup yields CDR1 MNHEY and CDR2 SVGEGT. The CDR3 is made up of 15 amino acids.

CDR3 loop: CATSDQAGTDYNEQFF. CDR3 coding DNA: TGTGCCACCAGTGACCAAGCAGGGACCGACTACAATGAGCAGTTCTTC. V is TRBV24-1 and J is TRBJ2-1; D possibly matches TRBD1 or TRBD2 (5 bases each). Germline CDR1 reads KGHDR; CDR2 reads SFDVKD. The ends were cut back, 4 bases at V and 3 bases at J, with 15 bases in the middle. The CDR3 has 16 amino acids.

The chain recombines TRBV3-1 (or the pseudogene TRBV3-2) with TRBJ1-1, with no clear D. Germline CDR1 and CDR2: LGHDT and YNNKEL (reference sequence). The V and J ends lost 3 bases and 2 bases respectively, with 10 bases between them. The CDR3 spans 14 residues. The chain's CDR3 is CASSQDPLNTEAFF. In DNA form, the CDR3 reads TGTGCCAGCAGCCAGGACCCCCTCAACACTGAAGCTTTCTTT.

The CDR3 here is CASSTGTRNYNEQFF. The CDR3 bases are TGTGCCAGCAGCACCGGGACTAGGAACTACAATGAGCAGTTCTTC. The rearrangement joins TRBV9 to TRBJ2-1; 8 positions agree with TRBD2. CDR1 and CDR2 (germline): SGDLS, YYNGEE. V lost 4 bases and J lost 3; bases outside the gene matches: 6. This CDR3 has 15 residues.

The J gene is TRBJ1-4, the V gene TRBV6-5; 8 bases are shared with TRBD1. Germline loops: CDR1 MNHEY, CDR2 SVGAGI. The V and J ends lost 6 bases and 2 bases, in that order; junction bases with no gene match: 5. This CDR3 has 15 amino acids. CDR3 nucleotides: TGTGCCAGCAGCAGGACAGGGTCTACTAATGAAAAACTGTTTTTT. Translation: CASSRTGSTNEKLFF.

The CDR3 protein is CASRRQQNTEAFF. The CDR3 bases are TGTGCCAGCAGACGACAGCAGAACACTGAAGCTTTCTTT. This chain connects TRBV12-3 or TRBV12-4 to TRBJ1-1, with D maybe TRBD1 (5 bases). The germline V and J ends were trimmed by 6 bases and 1 base, with 9 bases remaining between them. The CDR3 runs to 13 residues.

This clone was detected only once. V and J are TRBV6-5 and TRBJ2-5; 7 bases line up with TRBD1. V lost 5 bases to trimming and J lost 3 bases; unmatched junction nucleotides: 6. CDR3 length equals 14 residues. Germline V gene data show CDR1 as MNHEY and CDR2 as SVGAGI. The CDR3 sequence: CASSRPGGEETQYF. In DNA, the CDR3 is TGTGCCAGCAGTCGGCCAGGGGGTGAAGAGACCCAGTACTTC.

The chain joins TRBV7-2 to TRBJ1-4; unclear D gene. CDR1 and CDR2 from the germline V gene are SGHTA and FQGNSA. With 5 bases removed from V and 0 bases from J, the gap between germline ends came to 10 bases. This CDR3 has 15 residues. The CDR3 reads CASSADRATNEKLFF. In DNA form, the CDR3 reads TGTGCCAGCAGCGCCGACCGAGCAACTAATGAAAAACTGTTTTTT.

The chain is built from TRBV18 and TRBJ1-1; the D gene is possibly TRBD1 (5 bases). Germline values: CDR1 KGHSH, CDR2 LQKENI. Trimming left V 3 bases short and J 4 bases short, with 15 bases between. The CDR3 loop spans 15 amino acids. The CDR3 DNA reads as TGTGCCAGCTCACCGCTTTCAGGGTCGGGCACTGAAGCTTTCTTT. This gives the protein CASSPLSGSGTEAFF.

The V and J genes are TRBV6-2 or TRBV6-3 and TRBJ2-1; D is ambiguous. The CDR3 consists of 14 residues. CDR1 is MNHEY, CDR2 SVGEGT, per germline. V lost 4 bases and J 12 bases, leaving 19 bases between the germline ends. This CDR3 reads CASSSTSLAGPQFF. DNA for the CDR3: TGTGCCAGCAGTTCCACCTCGCTGGCCGGGCCGCAGTTCTTC.

This clone was counted once. V is TRBV18 and J is TRBJ2-5; 7 nucleotides align to TRBD1. Germline trimming cut 6 bases from V and 3 bases from J; bases unmatched to any gene: 7. There are 14 residues in the CDR3. Germline assignment: CDR1 KGHSH and CDR2 LQKENI. The CDR3 reads CASSLGQPKETQYF. The CDR3 DNA follows: TGTGCCAGCTCGTTGGGACAGCCTAAAGAGACCCAGTACTTC.

The V gene is TRBV4-2, the J gene TRBJ2-7; 10 bases are shared with TRBD2. Germline loops: CDR1 LGHNA, CDR2 YNFKEQ. The CDR3 is made up of 17 amino acids. V shed 1 base, J shed 0 bases, and the junction held 6 bases outside the gene matches. This CDR3 is CASSQALLAGDSYEQYF. For the CDR3, the DNA is TGTGCCAGCAGCCAAGCCCTCCTAGCGGGGGACTCCTACGAGCAGTACTTC.

The chain employs TRBV19 and TRBJ2-5; no reliable D call. The CDR3 is made up of 15 amino acids. Germline V lookup: CDR1 LNHDA, CDR2 SQIVND (reference sequence). Trimming removed 5 bases from V and 4 bases from J, with 17 bases in between. The CDR3 spells CASSPSRAASETQYF. The CDR3 nucleotides read TGTGCCAGTAGTCCCTCCCGGGCTGCGTCAGAGACCCAGTACTTC.

This clone was seen just once. The rearrangement joins TRBV3-1 (or the pseudogene TRBV3-2) to TRBJ2-4, with D perhaps matching TRBD2 (6 bases). Germline V gene data show CDR1 as LGHDT and CDR2 as YNNKEL (reference sequence). The CDR3 consists of 16 residues. V shed 2 bases and J shed 4 bases, with 15 bases lying between them. The CDR3 region is CASSQIGGTEKNIQYF. The CDR3 DNA follows: TGTGCCAGCAGCCAAATCGGAGGGACGGAAAAAAACATTCAGTACTTC.

This sequence joins TRBV4-3 and TRBJ2-3, with D hard to call. In germline, CDR1 is LGHNA, CDR2 YSLEER. The CDR3 spans 15 residues. Trimming shortened V by 1 base and J by 2 bases, and 10 bases separated the two germline ends. The CDR3 coding sequence is TGCGCCAGCAGCCAAGCCAGAGCTAACACAGATACGCAGTATTTT. Its protein is CASSQARANTDTQYF.

The chain is built from TRBV2 and TRBJ1-2; the D is unclear. V lost 4 bases and J 0 bases, leaving 9 bases between the germline ends. Germline values: CDR1 SNHLY, CDR2 FYNNEI. This CDR3 is built from 14 residues. DNA for the CDR3: TGTGCCAGCAGTGTGAGGGAAGCTAACTATGGCTACACCTTC. Encoded protein: CASSVREANYGYTF.

This chain links TRBV4-2 with TRBJ2-1; no reliable D call. V was clipped by 1 base and J by 1 base, with 11 bases between them. CDR1 is LGHNA and CDR2 is YNFKEQ in the germline V gene. CDR3 length: 16 amino acids. DNA for the CDR3: TGTGCCAGCAGCCAAGTTACGGCAGGATCCTACAATGAGCAGTTCTTC. Protein: CASSQVTAGSYNEQFF.

This clone occurred once. The chain has TRBV25-1 and TRBJ2-2; D is possibly TRBD2 (5 bases). CDR3 length: 13 amino acids. V lost 4 bases, J lost 8 bases, and 11 bases lay in between. The V gene's germline CDR1 is MGHDK and CDR2 SYGVNS. CDR3 sequence: CASSARTRGELFF. CDR3 in DNA: TGTGCCAGCAGTGCTAGAACTAGGGGGGAGCTGTTTTTT. Variable domain in full (rest from reference TRBV25-1 and TRBJ2-2): EADIYQTPRYLVIGTGKKITLECSQTMGHDKMYWYQQDPGMELHLIHYSYGVNSTEKGDLSSESTVSRIRTEHFPLTLESARPSHTSQYLCASSARTRGELFFGEGSRLTVL.

J is TRBJ2-2 and V is TRBV9; 9 bases fit TRBD1. V trimming: 4 bases; J trimming: 7 bases; junction bases outside the gene matches: 8. The CDR3 has 15 residues. Germline lookup yields CDR1 SGDLS and CDR2 YYNGEE. The CDR3, as DNA: TGTGCCAGCAGCATCCCGGGACAGGGAAGCGGGGAGCTGTTTTTT. Its protein is CASSIPGQGSGELFF.

Only a few counts were recorded for this clone. The chain combines TRBV5-4 with TRBJ1-2; 8 nucleotides align to TRBD1. Trimming cost V 0 bases and J 6 bases; bases outside gene matches: 4. Germline CDR1 and CDR2: SGHNT and YYREEE (reference sequence). CDR3 length: 14 residues. The CDR3 is CASSLDATGDGYTF. In nucleotides, the CDR3 is TGTGCCAGCAGCTTGGATGCGACAGGGGATGGCTACACCTTC.

V usage is TRBV4-3 and J usage is TRBJ2-1; D possibly corresponds to TRBD1 (6 bases). Deletions cut 0 bases from V and 3 bases from J, with 9 bases between. Germline CDR1 and CDR2: LGHNA and YSLEER. The CDR3 extends over 15 amino acids. CDR3 amino acids: CASSQEPRGYNEQFF. CDR3 sequence (DNA): TGCGCCAGCAGCCAAGAGCCCAGGGGCTACAATGAGCAGTTCTTC.

This chain joins TRBV18 and TRBJ2-6; 8 bases fit TRBD2. V was pared by 3 bases and J by 0 bases, with 13 bases of the junction left unmatched. The V gene's germline CDR1 is KGHSH and CDR2 LQKENI. This CDR3 spans 20 amino acids. CDR3 protein: CASSPWTSYIPDSGANVLTF. The CDR3 nucleotides read TGTGCCAGCTCACCCTGGACTAGCTACATCCCAGACTCTGGGGCCAACGTCCTGACTTTC.

The chain couples TRBV4-1 to TRBJ1-1; tentatively, D is TRBD1 (5 bases). The germline V gene has CDR1 MGHRA and CDR2 YSYEKL. CDR3 length: 13 amino acids. The ends were cut back, 5 bases at V and 1 base at J, with 8 bases in the middle. The CDR3 region has the DNA TGCGCCAGCAGCGTCGGGGGGAACACTGAAGCTTTCTTT. It codes for CASSVGGNTEAFF.

The rearrangement joins TRBV7-8 to TRBJ1-5; no reliable D call. The V gene's germline CDR1 is SGHVS and CDR2 FQNEAQ. Trimming took off 0 bases at V and 6 bases at J, with 12 bases between the two ends. The CDR3 contains 15 residues. In DNA, the CDR3 is TGTGCCAGCAGCTTAGCGCGGGTAGGAATTCAGCCCCAGCATTTT. This codes for CASSLARVGIQPQHF.

The chain has TRBV6-5 and TRBJ2-7; 11 bases align to TRBD2. The CDR3 is 14 amino acids. The V gene's germline CDR1 is MNHEY and CDR2 SVGAGI. V lost 6 bases and J lost 4; bases outside the gene matches: 5. The CDR3 nucleotides read TGTGCCAGCAGGGCTAGCGGGGGGAGGTACGAGCAGTACTTC. Translation: CASRASGGRYEQYF.

The gene calls are TRBV6-5 and TRBJ2-2; perhaps TRBD2 as D (5 bases). Germline V gene data show CDR1 as MNHEY and CDR2 as SVGAGI. The germline V and J ends were trimmed by 2 bases and 6 bases, with 16 bases remaining between them. The CDR3 runs to 16 residues. CDR3 protein: CASSYAASLKAGELFF. DNA of the CDR3: TGTGCCAGCAGTTACGCGGCTAGCCTAAAGGCCGGGGAGCTGTTTTTT.